The 27 T cell receptor beta chains in this list originate from one sample, sequenced in a study of blood T cell repertoires in COVID-19. Generated by immunoSEQ multiplex PCR, the TCRdb table keeps only in-frame clones and is missing some. Of approximately 140,000 clones listed, 80% to 90% are singletons. Sequencing was performed on peripheral blood. These receptor sequences come from a man aged 65 to 85 with acute or convalescent COVID-19.

This chain links TRBV5-1 with TRBJ2-3, with 9 positions matching TRBD1. Germline assignment: CDR1 SGHRS and CDR2 YFSETQ. J gave up 7 bases and V 4 bases, and 13 bases lay outside the gene matches. The CDR3 covers 16 residues. The CDR3 reads CASSGGTGTYVNTQYF. The CDR3 nucleotides are TGCGCCAGCAGCGGGGGGACAGGGACTTACGTGAATACGCAGTATTTT.

This clone was counted a few times. The rearrangement links TRBV25-1 to TRBJ2-2; D is uncertain. The CDR3 totals 16 residues. Trimming removed 2 bases at V and 0 bases at J, with 10 bases between. CDR1 and CDR2 (germline): MGHDK, SYGVNS. The CDR3 protein is CASSELGGANTGELFF. CDR3 DNA: TGTGCCAGCAGTGAACTAGGCGGAGCGAACACCGGGGAGCTGTTTTTT.

DNA for the CDR3: TGTGCCAGCAGAGAACTAGGGAGCACAGATACGCAGTATTTT. It codes for CASRELGSTDTQYF. The chain employs TRBV27 and TRBJ2-3, with D perhaps TRBD2 (5 bases). V gave up 6 bases and J gave up 0 bases, with 10 bases separating them. Germline-derived CDR1 and CDR2 are MNHEY and SMNVEV (reference sequence). The CDR3 consists of 14 residues.

CDR3 loop: CASRNSWTGRDGHGAFF. The CDR3 nucleotides read TGTGCCAGCAGGAACTCCTGGACAGGACGTGACGGTCATGGAGCTTTCTTT. The chain links TRBV2 to TRBJ1-1, with TRBD1 matching over 7 bases. V was pared by 6 bases and J by 10 bases, with 23 bases of the junction left unmatched. The CDR3 has 17 residues. Germline values: CDR1 SNHLY, CDR2 FYNNEI. The full variable domain, in which reference TRBV2 and TRBJ1-1 provide the parts outside the CDR3, is EPEVTQTPSHQVTQMGQEVILRCVPISNHLYFYWYRQILGQKVEFLVSFYNNEISEKSEIFDDQFSVERPDGSNFTLKIRSTKLEDSAMYFCASRNSWTGRDGHGAFFGQGTRLTVV.

The chain recombines TRBV28 with TRBJ2-1; 10 bases line up with TRBD2. This CDR3 has 16 amino acids. CDR1 is MDHEN, CDR2 SYDVKM, per germline. J was trimmed by 9 bases and V by 4 bases; bases with no gene match: 12. Written as DNA, the CDR3 is TGTGCCAGCAGTTCGTTGGCCCCTAGCGGGAGTAGTGAGCAGTTCTTC. This translates into CASSSLAPSGSSEQFF.

The gene calls are TRBV13 and TRBJ2-5, with 12 bases aligning to TRBD2. The CDR3 consists of 18 residues. Germline V gives CDR1 PRHDT, CDR2 FYEKMQ (reference sequence). With V trimmed by 5 bases and J by 1 base, 11 bases remained unmatched. Here the CDR3 DNA reads TGTGCCAGCAGCCTGACTAGCGGGAGAGGTCTTTTCCAAGAGACCCAGTACTTC. This encodes CASSLTSGRGLFQETQYF. Filled out from reference TRBV13 and TRBJ2-5, the complete variable domain reads AAGVIQSPRHLIKEKRETATLKCYPIPRHDTVYWYQQGPGQDPQFLISFYEKMQSDKGSIPDRFSAQQFSDYHSELNMSSLELGDSALYFCASSLTSGRGLFQETQYFGPGTRLLVL.

This clone was seen only a few times. The chain combines TRBV7-2 with TRBJ1-3; 7 bases are shared with TRBD1. CDR1 is SGHTA and CDR2 is FQGNSA in the germline V gene. The CDR3 is 15 amino acids. The V and J ends lost 3 bases and 2 bases, in that order; junction bases with no gene match: 4. CDR3 protein: CASSFDRVAGNTIYF. The CDR3 bases are TGTGCCAGCAGCTTCGACAGGGTGGCTGGAAACACCATATATTTT.

This sequence joins TRBV7-9 and TRBJ2-4; 7 bases map to TRBD1. CDR3 length: 14 residues. Germline V gene sequence: CDR1 SEHNR, CDR2 FQNEAQ (reference sequence). V lost 1 base, J lost 9 bases, and 6 bases stayed unmatched. CDR3 sequence: CASSLDRGEVIQYF. CDR3 nucleotide sequence: TGTGCCAGCAGCTTAGACAGGGGCGAGGTCATTCAGTACTTC. Filled out from reference TRBV7-9 and TRBJ2-4, the complete variable domain reads DTGVSQNPRHKITKRGQNVTFRCDPISEHNRLYWYRQTLGQGPEFLTYFQNEAQLEKSRLLSDRFSAERPKGSFSTLEIQRTEQGDSAMYLCASSLDRGEVIQYFGAGTRLSVL.

In this sample, this clone turned up once. The rearrangement uses TRBV7-9 and TRBJ2-1; 12 bases align to TRBD2. After removal of 5 bases from V and 15 bases from J, the junction contained 8 bases not matched to a gene. This CDR3 is built from 13 residues. Germline V lookup: CDR1 SEHNR, CDR2 FQNEAQ (reference sequence). Here the CDR3 DNA reads TGTGCCAGCAGCCAAGGACTAGCGGGATCTGGGTTCTTC. As protein: CASSQGLAGSGFF. Based on the CDR3 plus reference TRBV7-9 and TRBJ2-1, the full variable domain is DTGVSQNPRHKITKRGQNVTFRCDPISEHNRLYWYRQTLGQGPEFLTYFQNEAQLEKSRLLSDRFSAERPKGSFSTLEIQRTEQGDSAMYLCASSQGLAGSGFFGPGTRLTVL.

The chain is built from TRBV7-3 and TRBJ2-1, with TRBD2 identical over 9 bases. Trimming removed 5 bases from V and 12 bases from J; junction bases left unmatched: 11. This CDR3 region has 14 residues. Looked up from germline, CDR1 is SGHTA and CDR2 is FQGTGA. The CDR3 sequence is CASSPQVVSGRQFF. CDR3 DNA: TGTGCCAGCAGCCCCCAGGTTGTTAGCGGGAGGCAGTTCTTC.

The V gene is TRBV5-1, the J gene TRBJ1-5, with a possible D match to TRBD1 (6 bases). V dropped 4 bases and J dropped 3 bases, with 8 bases sitting between them. The germline V gene encodes CDR1 SGHRS and CDR2 YFSETQ. The length of the CDR3 is 13 residues. CDR3: CASSRDINQPQHF. The CDR3 coding sequence is TGCGCCAGCAGCCGGGACATCAATCAGCCCCAGCATTTT. Using reference TRBV5-1 and TRBJ1-5 for the parts outside the CDR3, the full variable domain is KAGVTQTPRYLIKTRGQQVTLSCSPISGHRSVSWYQQTPGQGLQFLFEYFSETQRNKGNFPGRFSGRQFSNSRSEMNVSTLELGDSALYLCASSRDINQPQHFGDGTRLSIL.

The chain has TRBV13 and TRBJ2-6, with D perhaps matching TRBD2 (7 bases). The germline V and J ends were trimmed by 2 bases and 0 bases, with 17 bases remaining between them. Germline CDR1 reads PRHDT; CDR2 reads FYEKMQ (reference sequence). The CDR3 runs 19 residues. CDR3 DNA sequence: TGTGCCAGCAGCTTACGAGGGGGGGGGCCCCCCTCTGGGGCCAACGTCCTGACTTTC. Amino acid sequence: CASSLRGGGPPSGANVLTF.

The chain couples TRBV28 to TRBJ1-3; D unresolved. Trimming stripped 0 bases from V and 0 bases from J, with 6 bases between. Germline V lookup: CDR1 MDHEN, CDR2 SYDVKM. CDR3 size: 15 residues. The CDR3 coding sequence is TGTGCCAGCAGTTTATGGGTCAGCTCTGGAAACACCATATATTTT. Protein: CASSLWVSSGNTIYF.

V is TRBV15 and J is TRBJ2-2; a possible D gene is TRBD1 (6 bases). V lost 1 base, J lost 0 bases, and 6 bases lay in between. The CDR3 consists of 15 residues. The germline CDR1 and CDR2 sequences are LNHNV and YYDKDF (reference sequence). The CDR3 DNA follows: TGTGCCACCAGCAGAGGGGGGCCGAACACCGGGGAGCTGTTTTTT. Its translation: CATSRGGPNTGELFF.

The rearrangement joins TRBV28 to TRBJ2-7; 12 positions match TRBD2. CDR1 is MDHEN, CDR2 SYDVKM, per germline. The CDR3 covers 15 residues. J was trimmed by 3 bases and V by 8 bases; bases with no gene match: 8. The CDR3 DNA reads TGTGCCAGCCTGGGGCGGACTAGCGGGATCTACGAGCAGTACTTC. It encodes CASLGRTSGIYEQYF.

This chain joins TRBV29-1 and TRBJ2-7; 10 bases align to TRBD1. With V trimmed by 8 bases and J by 6 bases, 10 bases remained unmatched. This CDR3 has 13 residues. Germline V gene data show CDR1 as SQVTM and CDR2 as ANQGSEA. Here the CDR3 reads CSTLTGGKGEQYF. CDR3 nucleotides: TGCAGCACCCTGACAGGGGGCAAAGGCGAGCAGTACTTC.

V gene TRBV7-2 combines with J gene TRBJ2-7, with a possible D match to TRBD2 (6 bases). V was shortened by 5 bases and J by 2 bases, with 13 bases between the two germline ends. This CDR3 is 14 amino acids long. Germline CDR1 and CDR2: SGHTA and FQGNSA. DNA for the CDR3: TGTGCCAGCAGCCCCGGGACTCATGCCTACGAGCAGTACTTC. Amino acids: CASSPGTHAYEQYF.

This sequence joins TRBV7-3 and TRBJ1-1; the D gene is possibly TRBD1 (5 bases). The CDR3 has 15 amino acids. Germline assignment: CDR1 SGHTA and CDR2 FQGTGA. Between the trimmed V and J ends, which lost 5 bases and 3 bases, there was a span of 16 bases. In DNA, the CDR3 is TGTGCCAGCAGCCCCTCGGGGCGCGGGGACACTGAAGCTTTCTTT. The encoded protein is CASSPSGRGDTEAFF.

The chain couples TRBV30 to TRBJ2-7; D is unresolved. Trimming removed 1 base at V and 4 bases at J, with 5 bases between. The CDR3 is made up of 11 amino acids. Looked up from germline, CDR1 is GTSNPN and CDR2 is SVGIG (reference sequence). The CDR3 protein is CAWSERYEQYF. CDR3 nucleotide sequence: TGTGCCTGGAGTGAGAGGTACGAGCAGTACTTC.

This chain links TRBV5-4 with TRBJ1-6, with a tentative D call TRBD1 (5 bases). Germline-derived CDR1 and CDR2 are SGHNT and YYREEE (reference sequence). The germline V and J ends were trimmed by 0 bases and 8 bases, with 15 bases remaining between them. This CDR3 has 16 residues. CDR3 protein: CASSLGPRGRDSPLHF. The CDR3 region has the DNA TGTGCCAGCAGCTTGGGGCCCCGGGGGAGGGATTCACCCCTCCACTTT.

The chain employs TRBV6-1 and TRBJ2-6; 8 bases are shared with TRBD1. Per the germline V gene, CDR1 is MNHNS and CDR2 is SASEGT. This CDR3 is 17 amino acids long. The junction had 7 bases not matched to a gene; V was cut back by 3 bases and J by 3 bases. The CDR3 loop is CASSERQGLGGANVLTF. The CDR3 nucleotides are TGTGCCAGCAGTGAGAGACAGGGGTTGGGTGGGGCCAACGTCCTGACTTTC.

The chain is built from TRBV5-4 and TRBJ1-1, with TRBD1 identical over 9 bases. The CDR3 totals 16 residues. The V segment lost 3 bases and the J segment 0 bases; nucleotides outside the gene matches: 6. From germline, CDR1 is SGHNT and CDR2 YYREEE (reference sequence). CDR3 in amino acids: CASSWGTGIMNTEAFF. The CDR3 DNA reads as TGTGCCAGCAGCTGGGGGACAGGGATTATGAACACTGAAGCTTTCTTT.

This sequence joins TRBV6-1 and TRBJ2-2, with D uncertain. Trimming shortened V by 2 bases and J by 5 bases, and 6 bases separated the two germline ends. The CDR3 totals 13 residues. Germline CDR1 MNHNS, CDR2 SASEGT. CDR3 nucleotides: TGTGCCAGCAGTGAACTGGAGACCGGGGAGCTGTTTTTT. Encoded protein: CASSELETGELFF.

This sequence joins TRBV9 and TRBJ1-2; 7 bases are a match to TRBD1. The CDR3 loop spans 15 amino acids. V dropped 0 bases and J dropped 2; count of bases not matched to a gene: 4. CDR1 and CDR2 from the germline V gene are SGDLS and YYNGEE. This CDR3 reads CASSVGTGANYGYTF. The DNA of the CDR3 is TGTGCCAGCAGCGTAGGAACAGGGGCCAACTATGGCTACACCTTC.

CDR3 DNA sequence: TGTGCCTGGAGGCAGGGCTTGTCCCAAGAGACCCAGTACTTC. Its protein product is CAWRQGLSQETQYF. The chain links TRBV30 to TRBJ2-5; weak D call: TRBD1 (5 bases). Germline V gives CDR1 GTSNPN, CDR2 SVGIG (reference sequence). The CDR3 has 14 residues. The ends were cut back, 3 bases at V and 1 base at J, with 12 bases in the middle.

The chain has TRBV25-1 and TRBJ1-1, with 9 bases that match TRBD1. Unmatched junction bases numbered 13, after V lost 5 bases and J lost 3 bases. CDR1 is MGHDK, CDR2 SYGVNS, per germline. This CDR3 has 17 residues. CDR3 nucleotide sequence: TGTGCCAGCAGTAAAACACCGGGACAGGGTATGGACACTGAAGCTTTCTTT. Residues: CASSKTPGQGMDTEAFF.

This clone was detected a few times. This chain connects TRBV19 to TRBJ2-5; 8 nucleotides match TRBD2. Germline V gene data show CDR1 as LNHDA and CDR2 as SQIVND (reference sequence). J was trimmed by 1 base and V by 7 bases; bases with no gene match: 5. The CDR3 spans 14 residues. CDR3 sequence: CASTRGGFQETQYF. The DNA for the CDR3 is TGTGCCAGTACCCGGGGGGGGTTCCAAGAGACCCAGTACTTC.